The T cell receptor (beta chain) described here comes from a study of blood T cell repertoires in COVID-19. Study-level information: Samples taken during acute and convalescent COVID-19 were collected in the United States, Italy and Spain.

Per the original data handling: Amplification from reference gene primers served as the basis for estimated nucleated cell counts. The method was immunoSEQ multiplex PCR; TCRdb's version includes in-frame clones alone and lacks a portion of them. V and J calls and clone size are given by that table; D and trimming were obtained from the DNA. The data hold 250,000 to 300,000 clones, with around 85% observed a single time. CDR3 length: 14 amino acids. Trimming at V came to 3 bases and at J to 2 bases, leaving 3 bases not matched to a gene. Germline V gene lookup returns CDR1 DFQATT and CDR2 SNEGSKA (reference sequence).

The chain joins TRBV20-1 to TRBJ1-2; 10 nucleotides line up with TRBD1. This clonotype was obtained from a man between 50 and 59 years old with active or convalescent COVID-19. The sequenced sample was peripheral blood. The CDR3 DNA sequence: TGCAGTGCTAGTACGGGACAGGGGAACTATGGCTACACCTTC. Translation gives CSASTGQGNYGYTF.